The rows below give T cell receptor beta chains drawn from one sample of a study of T cell changes during pregnancy in multiple sclerosis. This table comes from immunoSEQ multiplex PCR, and its TCRdb copy is limited to in-frame clones, with some not included. The sample lists roughly 30,000 clones, roughly nine tenths seen once, with approximately 8.4% in the top ten. Sequences were derived from CD8+ T cells from peripheral blood mononuclear cells, sampled before pregnancy. These receptors originate from a female donor with multiple sclerosis, enrolled in a pregnancy study. CDR3s include the opening cysteine and the closing phenylalanine or tryptophan. Fields, in order: CDR3 DNA, CDR3 protein, J gene, clone size, CDR3 length, D gene, V gene. A D gene is named only where the DNA matches it firmly. The size field is filled for only some rows; it gives once, few, many or a size class.

cdr3_nt: TGTGCCAGCAGTGAAGTCGGGACAGGTCGAACCGCTTTCTTT
cdr3_aa: CASSEVGTGRTAFF
j_call: TRBJ1-1
clone_size: .
cdr3_length: 14
d_call: TRBD1
v_call: TRBV2

cdr3_nt: TGTGCCAGCAGACACAGGCGATACACCATATATTTT
cdr3_aa: CASRHRRYTIYF
j_call: TRBJ1-3
clone_size: .
cdr3_length: 12
d_call: .
v_call: TRBV28

cdr3_nt: TGTGCCAGCAGATCCGGGACAGGGATCTCCTACGAGCAGTACTTC
cdr3_aa: CASRSGTGISYEQYF
j_call: TRBJ2-7
clone_size: .
cdr3_length: 15
d_call: TRBD1
v_call: TRBV7-8

cdr3_nt: TGTGCCAGCAGTCCGGGACTAGCATTATCAGATACGCAGTATTTT
cdr3_aa: CASSPGLALSDTQYF
j_call: TRBJ2-3
clone_size: .
cdr3_length: 15
d_call: TRBD2
v_call: TRBV28

cdr3_nt: TGTGCCAGCTCACAAGACAGGGGAAATCAGCCCCAGCATTTT
cdr3_aa: CASSQDRGNQPQHF
j_call: TRBJ1-5
clone_size: .
cdr3_length: 14
d_call: TRBD1
v_call: TRBV18

cdr3_nt: TGTGCCAGCAGCAGGGTTGAAACAGATACGCAGTATTTT
cdr3_aa: CASSRVETDTQYF
j_call: TRBJ2-3
clone_size: .
cdr3_length: 13
d_call: .
v_call: TRBV27

cdr3_nt: TGCGCCAGCAGCTTGGCCTGGGGAACCGGGGACACTGAAGCTTTCTTT
cdr3_aa: CASSLAWGTGDTEAFF
j_call: TRBJ1-1
clone_size: .
cdr3_length: 16
d_call: .
v_call: TRBV5-1

cdr3_nt: TGTGCCAGCAGTCCGAGGAATGAGCAGTTCTTC
cdr3_aa: CASSPRNEQFF
j_call: TRBJ2-1
clone_size: once
cdr3_length: 11
d_call: .
v_call: TRBV2

cdr3_nt: TGCGCCAGCAGTGAGCTGGACAGGGATATCGATACGCAGTATTTT
cdr3_aa: CASSELDRDIDTQYF
j_call: TRBJ2-3
clone_size: .
cdr3_length: 15
d_call: TRBD1
v_call: TRBV10-1

cdr3_nt: TGTGCCAGCAGCGTGGGACTAGCGGGGGGATACACAGATACGCAGTATTTT
cdr3_aa: CASSVGLAGGYTDTQYF
j_call: TRBJ2-3
clone_size: .
cdr3_length: 17
d_call: TRBD2
v_call: TRBV5-6

cdr3_nt: TGTGCCAGCAGTCATACAGGGGGCGGAACTGAAGCTTTCTTT
cdr3_aa: CASSHTGGGTEAFF
j_call: TRBJ1-1
clone_size: .
cdr3_length: 14
d_call: TRBD1
v_call: TRBV27

cdr3_nt: TGTGCCAGCAGCACAAAACAGGGGACAACCTACGAGCAGTACTTC
cdr3_aa: CASSTKQGTTYEQYF
j_call: TRBJ2-7
clone_size: .
cdr3_length: 15
d_call: TRBD1
v_call: TRBV5-4

cdr3_nt: TGTGCTAGTGGTTTCGCCCGAGGGGGGGGGAACACCGGGGAGCTGTTTTTT
cdr3_aa: CASGFARGGGNTGELFF
j_call: TRBJ2-2
clone_size: .
cdr3_length: 17
d_call: .
v_call: TRBV12-5

cdr3_nt: TGCGCCAGCAGCTTGGGTCCTTATTCACCCCTCCACTTT
cdr3_aa: CASSLGPYSPLHF
j_call: TRBJ1-6
clone_size: few
cdr3_length: 13
d_call: .
v_call: TRBV5-1

cdr3_nt: TGTGCCAGTATCCCACCGGGGACTACTGAAGCTTTCTTT
cdr3_aa: CASIPPGTTEAFF
j_call: TRBJ1-1
clone_size: .
cdr3_length: 13
d_call: .
v_call: TRBV19

cdr3_nt: TGTGCCAGCAGCCAAGATCGAACTGTCACTGCCTACGAGCAGTACTTC
cdr3_aa: CASSQDRTVTAYEQYF
j_call: TRBJ2-7
clone_size: .
cdr3_length: 16
d_call: .
v_call: TRBV4-2

cdr3_nt: TGTGCCAGCAGCGCGGGGACAGTCACTGAAGCTTTCTTT
cdr3_aa: CASSAGTVTEAFF
j_call: TRBJ1-1
clone_size: .
cdr3_length: 13
d_call: TRBD1
v_call: TRBV9

cdr3_nt: TGTAGTTGGGGCCGGAACACTGAAGCTTTCTTT
cdr3_aa: CSWGRNTEAFF
j_call: TRBJ1-1
clone_size: .
cdr3_length: 11
d_call: .
v_call: TRBV30

cdr3_nt: TGCGCCAGCAGTGAGACTCAGGGGGTGAGAGGGACAGATACGCAGTATTTT
cdr3_aa: CASSETQGVRGTDTQYF
j_call: TRBJ2-3
clone_size: .
cdr3_length: 17
d_call: TRBD1
v_call: TRBV10-1

cdr3_nt: TGTGCCAGCAGCTGGGGGGGGGTTGTCCCCGAAGCTTTCTTT
cdr3_aa: CASSWGGVVPEAFF
j_call: TRBJ1-1
clone_size: .
cdr3_length: 14
d_call: .
v_call: TRBV7-9

cdr3_nt: TGTGCCAGCAGCGCCCGGGGGGATACTGAAGCTTTCTTT
cdr3_aa: CASSARGDTEAFF
j_call: TRBJ1-1
clone_size: .
cdr3_length: 13
d_call: .
v_call: TRBV13

cdr3_nt: TGTGCCAGCAGTGAAGATCCGGCAGATACGCAGTATTTT
cdr3_aa: CASSEDPADTQYF
j_call: TRBJ2-3
clone_size: .
cdr3_length: 13
d_call: .
v_call: TRBV28

cdr3_nt: TGTGCCTGGAGTCCCCAGGGCCGCGAGCAGTTCTTC
cdr3_aa: CAWSPQGREQFF
j_call: TRBJ2-1
clone_size: .
cdr3_length: 12
d_call: .
v_call: TRBV30

cdr3_nt: TGTGCCAGCTCACTTCCTGACATTCCTTACGAGCAGTACTTC
cdr3_aa: CASSLPDIPYEQYF
j_call: TRBJ2-7
clone_size: .
cdr3_length: 14
d_call: .
v_call: TRBV18

cdr3_nt: TGTGCCAGCAGCTACTACAATGAGCAGTTCTTC
cdr3_aa: CASSYYNEQFF
j_call: TRBJ2-1
clone_size: .
cdr3_length: 11
d_call: .
v_call: TRBV28

cdr3_nt: TGTGCCAGCAGCTTAATACCCACTAGGAGAGGTGAAGAGACCCAGTACTTC
cdr3_aa: CASSLIPTRRGEETQYF
j_call: TRBJ2-5
clone_size: .
cdr3_length: 17
d_call: .
v_call: TRBV7-9

cdr3_nt: TGCAGCGTCCCCCGGCAGGACTATGGCTACACCTTC
cdr3_aa: CSVPRQDYGYTF
j_call: TRBJ1-2
clone_size: .
cdr3_length: 12
d_call: .
v_call: TRBV29-1

cdr3_nt: TGCGCCAGCAGCCAAGTTCAGGGGGACAATGAGCAGTTCTTC
cdr3_aa: CASSQVQGDNEQFF
j_call: TRBJ2-1
clone_size: once
cdr3_length: 14
d_call: TRBD1
v_call: TRBV4-3

cdr3_nt: TGTGCCAGCAGCCCTACTACAGGGAGGAACACTGAAGCTTTCTTT
cdr3_aa: CASSPTTGRNTEAFF
j_call: TRBJ1-1
clone_size: few
cdr3_length: 15
d_call: .
v_call: TRBV7-9

cdr3_nt: TGTGCCTGGAGGACAGGGGGTAATGAAAAACTGTTTTTT
cdr3_aa: CAWRTGGNEKLFF
j_call: TRBJ1-4
clone_size: .
cdr3_length: 13
d_call: TRBD1
v_call: TRBV30

cdr3_nt: TGTGCCAGCAGTTTATGGGGAGGGGTCCCGGGCTACGAGCAGTACTTC
cdr3_aa: CASSLWGGVPGYEQYF
j_call: TRBJ2-7
clone_size: .
cdr3_length: 16
d_call: TRBD2
v_call: TRBV27

cdr3_nt: TGTGCCAGCAGCTTCTCGATCGGCTACGAGCAGTACTTC
cdr3_aa: CASSFSIGYEQYF
j_call: TRBJ2-7
clone_size: .
cdr3_length: 13
d_call: .
v_call: TRBV11-2